These 25 T cell receptor beta chains were all obtained from the same sample, sequenced in a study of CD4+ T cells in melanoma. Clones were sequenced by immunoSEQ multiplex PCR, and TCRdb holds only the in-frame ones, with some missing. The table lists about 140,000 clones, about nine tenths of them singletons. The source of these receptors is a human donor with melanoma.

The rearrangement uses TRBV7-2 and TRBJ1-6; D is undetermined. The CDR3 has 13 amino acids. CDR1 SGHTA and CDR2 FQGNSA come from the germline V gene. V was cut by 5 bases and J by 10 bases, with 12 bases left in between. DNA for the CDR3: TGTGCCAGCAGCCTACGGCAGCAATCACCCCTCCACTTT. Its protein product is CASSLRQQSPLHF. The full variable domain, rest sourced from reference TRBV7-2 and TRBJ1-6, is GAGVSQSPSNKVTEKGKDVELRCDPISGHTALYWYRQSLGQGLEFLIYFQGNSAPDKSGLPSDRFSAERTGGSVSTLTIQRTQQEDSAVYLCASSLRQQSPLHFGNGTRLTVT.

The chain links TRBV6-5 to TRBJ1-1; no clear D. From germline, CDR1 is MNHEY and CDR2 SVGAGI. V shed 0 bases and J shed 10 bases, with 21 bases lying between them. The length of the CDR3 is 16 residues. The CDR3, as DNA: TGTGCCAGCAGTTACTCCTTCCCCCCCCTAATAGGAGGAGCTTTCTTT. It yields the protein CASSYSFPPLIGGAFF.

The rearrangement uses TRBV19 and TRBJ1-1, with a tentative D call TRBD1 (5 bases). This CDR3 is 14 amino acids long. The ends were cut back, 6 bases at V and 0 bases at J, with 11 bases in the middle. Germline CDR1 and CDR2: LNHDA and SQIVND (reference sequence). The chain's CDR3 is CASRRGDLNTEAFF. The CDR3 DNA reads as TGTGCCAGTAGACGTGGGGACCTGAACACTGAAGCTTTCTTT. The full variable domain, with the rest looked up from reference TRBV19 and TRBJ1-1, is DGGITQSPKYLFRKEGQNVTLSCEQNLNHDAMYWYRQDPGQGLRLIYYSQIVNDFQKGDIAEGYSVSREKKESFPLTVTSAQKNPTAFYLCASRRGDLNTEAFFGQGTRLTVV.

The J gene is TRBJ1-2, the V gene TRBV30; D gene uncertain. The germline V gene has CDR1 GTSNPN and CDR2 SVGIG (reference sequence). Trimming pared 0 bases from V and 5 bases from J, leaving 10 bases between. CDR3 length: 13 amino acids. CDR3 in amino acids: CAWSVGQAYGYTF. For the CDR3, the DNA is TGTGCCTGGAGTGTAGGGCAGGCATATGGCTACACCTTC.

V is TRBV11-2 and J is TRBJ2-2, with D hard to call. The CDR3 runs 14 residues. Trimming stripped 3 bases from V and 1 base from J, with 6 bases between. The germline V gene encodes CDR1 SGHAT and CDR2 FQNNGV. The DNA for the CDR3 is TGTGCCAGCAGCTTCGCCCGGAACACCGGGGAGCTGTTTTTT. Translation gives CASSFARNTGELFF.

DNA for the CDR3: TGTGCCAGCAGTGAAGCCGGGAGCAATCAGCCCCAGCATTTT. Translated: CASSEAGSNQPQHF. The chain carries TRBV6-1 and TRBJ1-5, with D hard to call. The V gene lost 0 bases and the J gene lost 1 base, with 4 bases spanning the gap. The V gene's germline CDR1 is MNHNS and CDR2 SASEGT. CDR3 length: 14 residues.

This sequence joins TRBV6-5 and TRBJ1-2, with D perhaps matching TRBD1 (6 bases). Germline V lookup: CDR1 MNHEY, CDR2 SVGAGI. Trimming stripped 5 bases from V and 2 bases from J, with 15 bases between. This CDR3 is 15 amino acids long. This CDR3 reads CASSPEGGGNYGYTF. DNA for the CDR3: TGTGCCAGCAGTCCAGAGGGAGGGGGGAACTATGGCTACACCTTC.

In DNA form, the CDR3 reads TGTGCCAGCAGCCCCCGACAGGGGGCCAGCGGCTACGAGCAGTACTTC. Amino acid sequence: CASSPRQGASGYEQYF. This rearrangement joins TRBV9 to TRBJ2-7; 10 nucleotides match TRBD1. Germline V gene lookup returns CDR1 SGDLS and CDR2 YYNGEE. The CDR3 extends over 16 amino acids. The ends lost 4 bases at V and 3 bases at J; junction bases unmatched: 10.

J is TRBJ1-2 and V is TRBV5-5; D uncertain. From germline, CDR1 is SGHKS and CDR2 YYEKEE (reference sequence). The CDR3 runs to 14 residues. Trimming removed 1 base from V and 6 bases from J, with 13 bases in between. CDR3 in DNA: TGTGCCAGCAGCTTGCGGGCAGTGGAGAATGGCTACACCTTC. Amino acid sequence: CASSLRAVENGYTF.

The V gene is TRBV10-3, the J gene TRBJ1-5, with 11 bases matching TRBD1. The CDR3 totals 14 residues. Germline V lookup: CDR1 ENHRY, CDR2 SYGVKD. V shed 10 bases, J shed 3 bases, and the junction held 5 bases outside the gene matches. CDR3 sequence reads: CATKGQGANQPQHF. In DNA form, the CDR3 reads TGTGCCACTAAAGGACAGGGGGCCAATCAGCCCCAGCATTTT.

The rearrangement joins TRBV10-1 to TRBJ2-5; no definite D call. The germline V gene has CDR1 WNHNN and CDR2 SYGVQD (reference sequence). Trimming took 6 bases from V and 7 from J, leaving 15 bases between them. This CDR3 spans 13 amino acids. The CDR3 is CASSPGRVSTQYF. The CDR3 DNA is TGCGCCAGCAGCCCGGGTCGGGTTTCGACCCAGTACTTC.

The V call is TRBV5-4, the J call TRBJ1-1; maybe TRBD1 (5 bases). The V gene's germline CDR1 is SGHNT and CDR2 YYREEE (reference sequence). The CDR3 runs 15 residues. Deletions cut 4 bases from V and 0 bases from J, with 13 bases between. CDR3 nucleotides: TGTGCCAGCAGCCACCGGCAGGGACTGAACACTGAAGCTTTCTTT. It specifies CASSHRQGLNTEAFF. Based on the CDR3 plus reference TRBV5-4 and TRBJ1-1, the full variable domain is ETGVTQSPTHLIKTRGQQVTLRCSSQSGHNTVSWYQQALGQGPQFIFQYYREEENGRGNFPPRFSGLQFPNYSSELNVNALELDDSALYLCASSHRQGLNTEAFFGQGTRLTVV.

This chain links TRBV7-2 with TRBJ1-4, with 7 bases identical to TRBD1. The ends lost 9 bases at V and 13 bases at J; junction bases unmatched: 11. Germline V gene data show CDR1 as SGHTA and CDR2 as FQGNSA. The CDR3 is made up of 12 amino acids. CDR3 region: CASLSQGGVLFF. DNA of the CDR3: TGTGCCAGTCTTAGTCAGGGGGGCGTACTGTTTTTT.

The J gene is TRBJ2-1, the V gene TRBV11-3, with 8 bases lining up with TRBD2. CDR1 SGHNT and CDR2 YENEEA come from the germline V gene. CDR3 size: 15 residues. J gave up 5 bases and V 0 bases, and 3 bases lay outside the gene matches. CDR3 loop: CASSLDSGAHNEQFF. In DNA form, the CDR3 reads TGTGCCAGCAGCTTAGATAGCGGGGCCCACAATGAGCAGTTCTTC.

This chain joins TRBV20-1 and TRBJ2-5; D is undetermined. V dropped 5 bases and J dropped 0 bases, with 4 bases sitting between them. This CDR3 is 11 amino acids long. Germline V gene lookup returns CDR1 DFQATT and CDR2 SNEGSKA (reference sequence). CDR3 sequence: CSAGDQETQYF. The CDR3 DNA is TGCAGTGCTGGGGACCAAGAGACCCAGTACTTC.

The J gene is TRBJ1-1, the V gene TRBV18, with D perhaps TRBD1 (6 bases). The CDR3 loop spans 14 amino acids. V lost 4 bases to trimming and J lost 3 bases, with 12 bases between them. Germline V gene sequence: CDR1 KGHSH, CDR2 LQKENI. In nucleotides, the CDR3 is TGTGCCAGCTCACAACAGGGAAGCGACACTGAAGCTTTCTTT. Protein sequence: CASSQQGSDTEAFF.

This clone was detected once. This chain links TRBV30 with TRBJ2-5, with 14 bases fitting TRBD2. There are 16 residues in the CDR3. Germline values: CDR1 GTSNPN, CDR2 SVGIG (reference sequence). The junction had 15 bases not matched to a gene; V was cut back by 7 bases and J by 8 bases. DNA for the CDR3: TGTGCCTTCTCCCGAGGACTAGCGGGGGGCCCTGCCACCCAGTACTTC. It encodes CAFSRGLAGGPATQYF.

This chain's CDR3 is CASSPDLTRGETQYF. In DNA form, the CDR3 reads TGTGCCAGCAGCCCGGATTTAACCAGGGGGGAGACCCAGTACTTC. V gene TRBV5-5 combines with J gene TRBJ2-5; 7 positions agree with TRBD1. Trimming removed 4 bases from V and 5 bases from J; junction bases left unmatched: 11. Germline CDR1 SGHKS, CDR2 YYEKEE (reference sequence). CDR3 length equals 15 residues.

The rearrangement joins TRBV5-6 to TRBJ1-1; D unclear. The germline CDR1 and CDR2 sequences are SGHDT and YYEEEE. CDR3 length: 16 amino acids. With 3 bases removed from V and 4 bases from J, the gap between germline ends came to 19 bases. The CDR3 sequence is CASSSTTHYAGTEAFF. As DNA, the CDR3 is TGTGCCAGCAGCTCGACGACCCACTACGCGGGCACTGAAGCTTTCTTT.

CDR3 nucleotide sequence: TGTGCCAGCAGTGAAGCATCCGGGGGCCATCAATTGGCTTTCTTT. It yields the protein CASSEASGGHQLAFF. The V call is TRBV6-1, the J call TRBJ1-1, with D perhaps TRBD1 (6 bases). V was trimmed by 0 bases and J by 11 bases, leaving 19 bases between them. The CDR3 runs to 15 residues. Germline loops: CDR1 MNHNS, CDR2 SASEGT.

This chain uses TRBV11-2 with TRBJ2-7; 9 positions agree with TRBD2. In germline, CDR1 is SGHAT, CDR2 FQNNGV. The CDR3 runs 17 residues. The ends lost 5 bases at V and 6 bases at J; junction bases unmatched: 17. The CDR3 DNA reads TGTGCCAGCAGCCCAATCGGCCCCGGGACTAGCCGCCGCGAGCAGTACTTC. It translates to CASSPIGPGTSRREQYF.

This sequence joins TRBV18 and TRBJ1-5; D is possibly TRBD1 (5 bases). Trimming cost V 1 base and J 2 bases, with 12 bases left between them. CDR3 length: 16 amino acids. Germline V lookup: CDR1 KGHSH, CDR2 LQKENI. The CDR3 region is CASSPLPGLGNQPQHF. The CDR3 bases are TGTGCCAGCTCACCACTACCAGGGCTTGGCAATCAGCCCCAGCATTTT.

This clone came up once. The chain carries TRBV6-1 and TRBJ1-2; 7 nucleotides align to TRBD1. The length of the CDR3 is 15 residues. Germline lookup yields CDR1 MNHNS and CDR2 SASEGT. V lost 6 bases to trimming and J lost 3 bases; unmatched junction nucleotides: 10. CDR3: CASSNPGQIHYGYTF. The CDR3 DNA follows: TGTGCCAGCAGCAATCCGGGACAGATTCACTATGGCTACACCTTC.

The CDR3 sequence: CASSRDRGNPNTGELFF. For the CDR3, the DNA is TGTGCCAGCAGTCGGGACAGGGGGAACCCGAACACCGGGGAGCTGTTTTTT. The chain combines TRBV2 with TRBJ2-2, with TRBD1 matching 11 bases. After removal of 5 bases from V and 0 bases from J, the junction contained 5 bases not matched to a gene. This CDR3 has 17 amino acids. Germline V gene sequence: CDR1 SNHLY, CDR2 FYNNEI.

This rearrangement joins TRBV16 to TRBJ1-5, with D possibly being TRBD1 (5 bases). This CDR3 spans 13 amino acids. Germline CDR1 is KGHSY and CDR2 is FQNENV. V lost 4 bases and J lost 7, with 11 bases in between. The CDR3 nucleotides are TGTGCCAGCAGCCTAATCAGGGAACAGCCCCAGCATTTT. Amino acid sequence: CASSLIREQPQHF.